Following are 7 T cell receptor beta chains from one sample sequenced in a study of regulatory T cells in long-lasting Graves disease. Sample time point: persistent/refractory GD, antithyroid drugs over 5 years with positive TRAb. Isolated PBMC RNA provided the starting material for the TCR library. In building TCR beta libraries, iRepertoire HTBI primers were used together with Arm-PCR of CDR3 regions. TCRdb reanalysed the multiplex PCR reads using MiXCR and keeps one entry per CDR3 protein. Of about 450,000 distinct CDR3 sequences in the sample, less than 25% are singletons; the top ten hold about a quarter. This specimen was peripheral blood mononuclear cells (PBMCs), taken when the disease was refractory, from a patient treated with antithyroid drugs. These receptors came from a female donor with Graves disease.

Many counts were recorded for this clonotype. The chain has TRBV7-2 and TRBJ1-1; possibly TRBD1 for D (5 bases). Germline V CDR1 and CDR2: SGHTA, FQGNSA. This CDR3 spans 15 amino acids. The germline V and J ends were trimmed by 1 base and 4 bases, with 13 bases remaining between them. The CDR3 nucleotides read TGTGCCAGCAGCTTAGACGGATCAAGGGGCACTGAAGCTTTCTTT. Its protein product is CASSLDGSRGTEAFF.

CDR3 sequence: CASSRQDSPEQYF. In nucleotides, the CDR3 is TGTGCCAGCAGTCGTCAGGACAGTCCCGAGCAGTACTTC. The genes are TRBV25-1 and TRBJ2-7; TRBD1 is a possible D gene (6 bases). Trimming cost V 5 bases and J 6 bases, with 14 bases left between them. The CDR3 is made up of 13 amino acids. Germline values: CDR1 MGHDK, CDR2 SYGVNS.

The J gene is TRBJ2-4, the V gene TRBV4-2; TRBD2 agrees at 11 bases. The V gene's germline CDR1 is LGHNA and CDR2 YNFKEQ. V dropped 1 base and J dropped 12; count of bases not matched to a gene: 14. This CDR3 has 17 residues. The CDR3 DNA reads as TGTGCCAGCAGCCAAGTATTCGGGACTAGCGGACAGAGTGATCAGTACTTC. Translation: CASSQVFGTSGQSDQYF.

The table lists this clonotype with a few counts. The V call is TRBV5-1, the J call TRBJ2-7; D is perhaps TRBD1 (6 bases). V was shortened by 0 bases and J by 0 bases, with 13 bases between the two germline ends. The germline V gene has CDR1 SGHRS and CDR2 YFSETQ. CDR3 size: 16 residues. DNA for the CDR3: TGCGCCAGCAGCTTGGAACCGACAGGCCGCTCCTACGAGCAGTACTTC. It encodes CASSLEPTGRSYEQYF.

The chain recombines TRBV5-1 with TRBJ2-7; no clear D gene. The germline gives CDR1 SGHRS, CDR2 YFSETQ. With 0 bases removed from V and 2 bases from J, the gap between germline ends came to 6 bases. The CDR3 is 13 residues long. CDR3 DNA: TGCGCCAGCAGCTTGGGACCCCCCTACGAGCAGTACTTC. As protein: CASSLGPPYEQYF.

This clonotype showed up just a few times. The chain combines TRBV15 with TRBJ2-2, with 10 bases lining up with TRBD2. The CDR3 runs 16 residues. Germline V gives CDR1 LNHNV, CDR2 YYDKDF (reference sequence). Trimming took 4 bases from V and 4 from J; bases not matched to a gene: 6. The chain's CDR3 is CATSTVAGGFTGELFF. DNA for the CDR3: TGTGCCACCAGCACTGTAGCGGGAGGATTCACCGGGGAGCTGTTTTTT. Looking up the rest from reference TRBV15 and TRBJ2-2 gives the full variable domain: DAMVIQNPRYQVTQFGKPVTLSCSQTLNHNVMYWYQQKSSQAPKLLFHYYDKDFNNEADTPDNFQSRRPNTSFCFLDIRSPGLGDTAMYLCATSTVAGGFTGELFFGEGSRLTVL.

The table lists this clonotype with a few counts. The chain is built from TRBV3-1 and TRBJ2-2, with D possibly TRBD1 on 5 matching bases. Germline V gives CDR1 LGHDT, CDR2 YNNKEL (reference sequence). Trimming stripped 3 bases from V and 6 bases from J, with 11 bases between. The CDR3 is 14 residues long. In DNA form, the CDR3 reads TGTGCCAGCAGCCAGGATCAGGGTTCCGGGGAGCTGTTTTTT. Translating it yields CASSQDQGSGELFF.